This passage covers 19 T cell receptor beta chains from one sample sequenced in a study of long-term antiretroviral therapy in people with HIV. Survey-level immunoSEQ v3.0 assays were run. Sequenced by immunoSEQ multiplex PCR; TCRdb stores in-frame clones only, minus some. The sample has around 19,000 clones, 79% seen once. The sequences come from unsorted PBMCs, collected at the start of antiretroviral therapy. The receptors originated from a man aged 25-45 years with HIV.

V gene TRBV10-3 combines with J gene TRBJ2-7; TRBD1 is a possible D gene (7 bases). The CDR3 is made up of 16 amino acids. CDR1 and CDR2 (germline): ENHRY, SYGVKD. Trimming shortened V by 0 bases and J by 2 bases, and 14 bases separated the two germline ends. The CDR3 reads CAISESWGRGAYEQYF. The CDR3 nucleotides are TGTGCCATCAGTGAGTCTTGGGGCAGGGGGGCCTACGAGCAGTACTTC.

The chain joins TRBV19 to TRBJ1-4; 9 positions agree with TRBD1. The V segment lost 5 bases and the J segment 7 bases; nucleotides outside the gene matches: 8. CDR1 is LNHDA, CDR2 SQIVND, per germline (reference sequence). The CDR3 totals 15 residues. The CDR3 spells CASSGTGKGGEKLFF. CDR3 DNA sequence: TGTGCCAGTAGTGGGACAGGGAAGGGTGGTGAAAAACTGTTTTTT. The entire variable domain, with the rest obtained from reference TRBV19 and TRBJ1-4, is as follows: DGGITQSPKYLFRKEGQNVTLSCEQNLNHDAMYWYRQDPGQGLRLIYYSQIVNDFQKGDIAEGYSVSREKKESFPLTVTSAQKNPTAFYLCASSGTGKGGEKLFFGSGTQLSVL.

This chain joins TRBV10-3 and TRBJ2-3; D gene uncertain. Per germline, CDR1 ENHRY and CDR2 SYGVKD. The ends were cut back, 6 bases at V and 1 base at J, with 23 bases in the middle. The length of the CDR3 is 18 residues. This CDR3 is CAIREPPQGSSGTDTQYF. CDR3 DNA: TGTGCCATCAGGGAACCCCCCCAAGGCAGCTCGGGCACAGATACGCAGTATTTT.

The CDR3 loop is CASSESKGPNEKLFF. The CDR3 nucleotides are TGTGCCAGCAGTGAATCGAAGGGCCCTAATGAAAAACTGTTTTTT. The chain uses TRBV25-1 and TRBJ1-4; unclear D gene. Trimming took 1 base from V and 3 from J, leaving 9 bases between them. CDR1 is MGHDK and CDR2 is SYGVNS in the germline V gene. The CDR3 loop spans 15 amino acids.

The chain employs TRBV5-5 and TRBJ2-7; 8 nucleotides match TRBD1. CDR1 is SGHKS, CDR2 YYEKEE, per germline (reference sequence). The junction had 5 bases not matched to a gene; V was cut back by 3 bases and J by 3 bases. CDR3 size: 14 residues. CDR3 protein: CASSSWTGNYEQYF. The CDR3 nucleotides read TGTGCCAGCAGCTCCTGGACAGGGAACTACGAGCAGTACTTC.

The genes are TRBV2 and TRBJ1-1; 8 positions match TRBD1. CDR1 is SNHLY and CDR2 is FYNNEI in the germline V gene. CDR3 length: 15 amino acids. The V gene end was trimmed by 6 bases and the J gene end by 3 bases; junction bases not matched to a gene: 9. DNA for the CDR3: TGTGCCAGCAGGGTGTCAGGGGGCGACCACACTGAAGCTTTCTTT. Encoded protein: CASRVSGGDHTEAFF.

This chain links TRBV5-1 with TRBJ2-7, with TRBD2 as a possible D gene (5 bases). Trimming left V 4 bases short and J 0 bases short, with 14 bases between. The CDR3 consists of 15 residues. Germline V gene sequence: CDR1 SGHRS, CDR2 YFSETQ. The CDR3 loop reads CASSGWEFSSYEQYF. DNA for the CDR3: TGCGCCAGCAGCGGGTGGGAGTTTTCCTCCTACGAGCAGTACTTC.

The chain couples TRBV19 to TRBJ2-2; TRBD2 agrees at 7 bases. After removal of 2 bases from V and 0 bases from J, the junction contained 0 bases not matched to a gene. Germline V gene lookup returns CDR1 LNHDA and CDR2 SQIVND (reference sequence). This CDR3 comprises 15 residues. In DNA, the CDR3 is TGTGCCAGTAGTATACGGGGGGCGAACACCGGGGAGCTGTTTTTT. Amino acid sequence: CASSIRGANTGELFF.

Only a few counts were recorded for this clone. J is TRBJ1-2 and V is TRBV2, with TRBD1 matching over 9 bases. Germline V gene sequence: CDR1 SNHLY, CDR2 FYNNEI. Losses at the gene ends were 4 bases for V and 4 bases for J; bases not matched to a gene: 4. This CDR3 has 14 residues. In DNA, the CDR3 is TGTGCCAGCAGTGGAGACAGGGGGGGCTATGGCTACACCTTC. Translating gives CASSGDRGGYGYTF.

The CDR3 spells CASSSSASYEQYF. The CDR3 DNA sequence: TGTGCCAGCAGCTCTTCGGCGTCTTACGAGCAGTACTTC. The chain is built from TRBV7-9 and TRBJ2-7; no firm D call. CDR3 length: 13 amino acids. CDR1 and CDR2 from the germline V gene are SEHNR and FQNEAQ (reference sequence). V lost 4 bases and J 4 bases, leaving 11 bases between the germline ends.

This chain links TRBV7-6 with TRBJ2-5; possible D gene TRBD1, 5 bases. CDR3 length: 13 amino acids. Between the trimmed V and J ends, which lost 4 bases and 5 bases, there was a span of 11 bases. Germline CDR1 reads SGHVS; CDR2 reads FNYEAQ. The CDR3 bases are TGTGCCAGCAGCTCCAGGGTAGGGGAGACCCAGTACTTC. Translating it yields CASSSRVGETQYF.

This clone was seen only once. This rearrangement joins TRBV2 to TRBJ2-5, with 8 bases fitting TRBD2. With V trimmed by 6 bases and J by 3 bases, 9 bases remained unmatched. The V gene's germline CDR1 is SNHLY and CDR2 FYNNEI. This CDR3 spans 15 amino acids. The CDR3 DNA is TGTGCCAGCAGCGGGACTGCCGGGGGGGAAGAGACCCAGTACTTC. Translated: CASSGTAGGEETQYF.

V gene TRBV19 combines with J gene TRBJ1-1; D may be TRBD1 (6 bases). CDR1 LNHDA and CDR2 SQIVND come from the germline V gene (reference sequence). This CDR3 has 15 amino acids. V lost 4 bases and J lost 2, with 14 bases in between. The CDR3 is CASSRDRTRNTEAFF. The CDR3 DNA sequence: TGTGCCAGTAGTAGAGACAGGACAAGAAACACTGAAGCTTTCTTT.

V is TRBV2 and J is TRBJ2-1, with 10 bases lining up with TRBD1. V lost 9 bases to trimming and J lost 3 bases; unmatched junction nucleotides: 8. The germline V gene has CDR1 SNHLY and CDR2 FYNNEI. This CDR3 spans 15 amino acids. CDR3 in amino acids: CASYPGTGVYNEQFF. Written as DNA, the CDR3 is TGTGCCAGTTACCCCGGGACAGGGGTCTACAATGAGCAGTTCTTC.

CDR3 bases: TGCGCCAGCAGCCAAGTCGGACAGCTTAGCACAGATACGCAGTATTTT. The encoded protein is CASSQVGQLSTDTQYF. The chain couples TRBV4-3 to TRBJ2-3, with D possibly being TRBD1 (6 bases). Trimming pared 1 base from V and 0 bases from J, leaving 11 bases between. Germline CDR1 LGHNA, CDR2 YSLEER. The CDR3 is made up of 16 amino acids.

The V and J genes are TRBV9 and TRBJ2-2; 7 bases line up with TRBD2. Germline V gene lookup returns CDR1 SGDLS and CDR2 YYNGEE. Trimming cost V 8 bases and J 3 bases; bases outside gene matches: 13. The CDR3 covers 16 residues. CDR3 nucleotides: TGTGCCAGTAGTTACGCGGGAGACGCTTACACCGGGGAGCTGTTTTTT. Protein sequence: CASSYAGDAYTGELFF.

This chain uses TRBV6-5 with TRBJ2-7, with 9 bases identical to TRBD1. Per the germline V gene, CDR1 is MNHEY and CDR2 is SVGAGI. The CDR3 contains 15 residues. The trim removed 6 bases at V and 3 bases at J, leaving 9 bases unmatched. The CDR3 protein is CASRISGTGYYEQYF. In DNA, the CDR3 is TGTGCCAGCAGGATCTCCGGGACAGGGTACTACGAGCAGTACTTC.

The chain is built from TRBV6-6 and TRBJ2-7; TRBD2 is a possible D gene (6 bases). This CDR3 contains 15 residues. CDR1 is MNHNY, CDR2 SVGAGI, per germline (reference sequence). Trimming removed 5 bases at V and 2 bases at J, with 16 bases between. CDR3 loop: CASSGGVNLPYEQYF. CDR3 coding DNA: TGTGCCAGCAGTGGAGGGGTCAACTTACCCTACGAGCAGTACTTC.

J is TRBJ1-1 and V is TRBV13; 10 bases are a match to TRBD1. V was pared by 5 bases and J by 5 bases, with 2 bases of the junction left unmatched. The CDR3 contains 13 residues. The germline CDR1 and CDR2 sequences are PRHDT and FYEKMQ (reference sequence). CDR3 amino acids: CASSRQGATEAFF. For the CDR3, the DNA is TGTGCCAGCAGCCGACAGGGGGCGACTGAAGCTTTCTTT.